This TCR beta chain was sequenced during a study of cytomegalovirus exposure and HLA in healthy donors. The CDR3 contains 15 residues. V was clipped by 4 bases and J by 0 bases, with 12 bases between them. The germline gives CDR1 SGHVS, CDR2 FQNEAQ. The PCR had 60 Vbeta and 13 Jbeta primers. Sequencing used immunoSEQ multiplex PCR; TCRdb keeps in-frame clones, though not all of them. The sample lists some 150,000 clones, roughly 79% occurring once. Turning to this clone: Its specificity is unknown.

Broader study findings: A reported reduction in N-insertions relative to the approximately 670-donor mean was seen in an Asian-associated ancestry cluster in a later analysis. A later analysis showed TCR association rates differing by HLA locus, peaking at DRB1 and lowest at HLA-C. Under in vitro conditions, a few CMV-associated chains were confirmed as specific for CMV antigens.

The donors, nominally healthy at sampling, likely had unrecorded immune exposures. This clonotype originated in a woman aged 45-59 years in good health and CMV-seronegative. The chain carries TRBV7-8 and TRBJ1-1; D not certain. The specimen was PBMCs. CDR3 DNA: TGTGCCAGCAGCTCCGGAGGTCCCATGAACACTGAAGCTTTCTTT. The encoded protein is CASSSGGPMNTEAFF. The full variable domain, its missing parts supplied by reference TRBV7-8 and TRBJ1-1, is GAGVSQSPRYKVAKRGQDVALRCDPISGHVSLFWYQQALGQGPEFLTYFQNEAQLDKSGLPSDRFFAERPEGSVSTLKIQRTQQEDSAVYLCASSSGGPMNTEAFFGQGTRLTVV.